These T cell receptor beta chains were read from a single sample in a study of cytomegalovirus exposure and HLA in healthy donors. The method was immunoSEQ multiplex PCR; TCRdb's version includes in-frame clones alone and lacks a portion of them. The data contain about 180,000 clones, about 87% of them singletons. Sample: PBMCs. The receptors were gathered from a woman aged 25 to 39 in good health and CMV-seronegative. The CDR3 runs from the conserved cysteine through the conserved F or W. D genes are given only for firm matches.

j_call | d_call | v_call | cdr3_nt | cdr3_aa
TRBJ2-1 | . | TRBV4-1 | TGCGCCAGCAGCCAAGCGAGACTAGACAACAATGAGCAGTTCTTC | CASSQARLDNNEQFF
TRBJ1-4 | TRBD1 | TRBV5-1 | TGCGCCAGCAGAGGGGACAGGAATGAAAAACTGTTTTTT | CASRGDRNEKLFF
TRBJ1-5 | TRBD1 | TRBV19 | TGTGCCAGTAGTACCACGAGGGACAGGGACGGAGGTCAGCCCCAGCATTTT | CASSTTRDRDGGQPQHF
TRBJ2-3 | TRBD1 | TRBV14 | TGTGCCAGCAGCCATCCTCTACTGGGACAGCCAAACACAGATACGCAGTATTTT | CASSHPLLGQPNTDTQYF
TRBJ1-1 | . | TRBV27 | TGTGCCAGCAGTTTTAGCAGGGACACTGAAGCTTTCTTT | CASSFSRDTEAFF
TRBJ2-3 | TRBD2 | TRBV19 | TGTGCCAGTAGGATCAGCGGGGAGGTTTTCACAGATACGCAGTATTTT | CASRISGEVFTDTQYF
TRBJ2-1 | TRBD2 | TRBV4-1 | TGCGCCAGCGGAAGGACTAGCGGGGGGGCCTACAATGAGCAGTTCTTC | CASGRTSGGAYNEQFF
TRBJ2-7 | . | TRBV7-2 | TGTGCCAGCAGCTTAATATCAGGGAAGTACTACGAGCAGTACTTC | CASSLISGKYYEQYF
TRBJ2-1 | . | TRBV7-2 | TGTGCCAGCAATTCCGGACGGGGAGCCTTATACAATGAGCAGTTCTTC | CASNSGRGALYNEQFF
TRBJ1-3 | . | TRBV10-3 | TGTGCCATCAGTCTTGGGGGGGGCACTGGAAACACCATATATTTT | CAISLGGGTGNTIYF
TRBJ2-1 | TRBD2 | TRBV30 | TGTGCCTGGAGTGTTGCGGGGGTTGAGCAGTTCTTC | CAWSVAGVEQFF
TRBJ2-2 | TRBD1 | TRBV2 | TGTGCCAGCAGGGGACTCCCATCTCCGGGGACAGGGGGCCCCGGGGAGCTGTTTTTT | CASRGLPSPGTGGPGELFF
TRBJ1-1 | . | TRBV6-5 | TGTGCCAGCAGTTACTCGTACAGCATGAACACTGAAGCTTTCTTT | CASSYSYSMNTEAFF
TRBJ2-7 | . | TRBV6-1 | TGTGCCAGCAGTGAGAGTAGTAGATCCTACGAGCAGTACTTC | CASSESSRSYEQYF
TRBJ2-7 | . | TRBV7-8 | TGTGCCAGCACCGATTATCCACCGGGGTACTCTATCTACGAGCAGTACTTC | CASTDYPPGYSIYEQYF
TRBJ1-2 | . | TRBV6-5 | TGTGCCAGCAGGAGTTCTTTGACAGGACCCTTGGGCTACACCTTC | CASRSSLTGPLGYTF